The 4 T cell receptor beta chains in this list originate from one sample, sequenced in a study of blood T cell repertoires in COVID-19. The assay was immunoSEQ multiplex PCR, and TCRdb's table has in-frame clones only and misses some. The table has approximately 140,000 clones, roughly four fifths seen once. Sequenced: peripheral blood. These receptors were collected from a man aged 35-49 years with active or convalescent COVID-19.

V is TRBV19 and J is TRBJ2-1; D possibly corresponds to TRBD1 (6 bases). V lost 4 bases and J 4 bases, leaving 11 bases between the germline ends. Germline loops: CDR1 LNHDA, CDR2 SQIVND (reference sequence). There are 14 residues in the CDR3. The CDR3 DNA sequence: TGTGCCAGTAGTACCTGGACAGAATACAATGAGCAGTTCTTC. Translating it yields CASSTWTEYNEQFF.

The chain links TRBV12-3 or TRBV12-4 to TRBJ2-7, with no clear D. V was shortened by 6 bases and J by 7 bases, with 16 bases between the two germline ends. The CDR3 loop spans 13 amino acids. The CDR3, as DNA: TGTGCCAGCAGCACCTCGCCTCCTATGGAGCAGTACTTC. Amino acid sequence: CASSTSPPMEQYF.

This chain joins TRBV11-2 and TRBJ1-1, with D perhaps TRBD1 (6 bases). Germline-derived CDR1 and CDR2 are SGHAT and FQNNGV. The ends were cut back, 4 bases at V and 1 base at J, with 19 bases in the middle. This CDR3 is 17 amino acids long. In DNA form, the CDR3 reads TGTGCCAGCAGCTCCTACACCGGGACAACTAAGAACACTGAAGCTTTCTTT. Translation: CASSSYTGTTKNTEAFF.

The gene calls are TRBV3-1 (or the pseudogene TRBV3-2) and TRBJ1-2; D might be TRBD1 (5 bases). The germline V gene encodes CDR1 LGHDT and CDR2 YNNKEL (reference sequence). V was trimmed by 2 bases and J by 3 bases, leaving 13 bases between them. This CDR3 region has 15 residues. The CDR3 spells CASSQSLGGDYGYTF. The CDR3 DNA sequence: TGTGCCAGCAGCCAATCGCTCGGAGGGGACTATGGCTACACCTTC.